This T cell receptor beta chain comes out of a study of T cell responses to AZD1222 COVID-19 vaccine. The assay was immunoSEQ multiplex PCR, and TCRdb's table has in-frame clones only and misses some. The table records more than 85,000 clones, around 93% of them present only once. Study-level results: Donor demographics were predominantly white British with a female majority; clonal diversity may be underestimated. Spike-spanning, vaccine-associated CD4 TCRs were dominant at 160-218 and 743-854. Repertoire collection took place solely once the T cell response had peaked.

Remarks on this clone: Antigen: not known.

The CDR3 is 15 amino acids. Germline CDR1 reads LGHNA; CDR2 reads YSLEER. The V segment lost 4 bases and the J segment 2 bases; nucleotides outside the gene matches: 8. The specimen comprised peripheral blood, sampled on day 0 of AZD1222 vaccination. The chain employs TRBV4-3 and TRBJ2-7; 7 nucleotides line up with TRBD1. The receptor was isolated from an adult in good health. CDR3 residues: CASSPAGQVTYEQYF. The CDR3 nucleotides are TGCGCCAGCAGCCCCGCCGGACAGGTCACCTACGAGCAGTACTTC.